Presented here are 29 T cell receptor beta chains from one specimen sequenced in a study of OX40 agonist ivuxolimab in advanced cancers. The library was obtained by the immunoSEQ multiplex PCR assay. The clones in this table, taken by TCRdb from immuneACCESS, are in-frame only. Not every clone is retained; where verified, under half of the shortfall comes from an unresolved V gene, and the cause of the rest is unknown. This sample lists some 68,000 clones; approximately 80% were detected once. The top ten hold roughly 1.4% of the sample. The input for sequencing was CD4+ or CD8+ T cells sorted from blood, taken in a trial of the OX40 agonist ivuxolimab. These receptors originate from an adult with an advanced solid tumor such as melanoma, head and neck, liver or kidney cancer.

J is TRBJ2-5 and V is TRBV18; D perhaps matches TRBD2 (5 bases). Per the germline V gene, CDR1 is KGHSH and CDR2 is LQKENI. V lost 3 bases and J lost 2, with 13 bases in between. The CDR3 length is 15 residues. CDR3 protein: CASSPRRNTQETQYF. CDR3 in DNA: TGTGCCAGCTCACCTAGGAGGAACACTCAAGAGACCCAGTACTTC. The full variable domain, with the rest looked up from reference TRBV18 and TRBJ2-5, is NAGVMQNPRHLVRRRGQEARLRCSPMKGHSHVYWYRQLPEEGLKFMVYLQKENIIDESGMPKERFSAEFPKEGPSILRIQQVVRGDSAAYFCASSPRRNTQETQYFGPGTRLLVL.

The V call is TRBV28, the J call TRBJ1-6; the D gene is possibly TRBD1 (6 bases). Germline-derived CDR1 and CDR2 are MDHEN and SYDVKM. V shed 4 bases and J shed 6 bases, with 10 bases lying between them. CDR3 length: 14 amino acids. The CDR3 loop reads CASSSVRGNSPLHF. CDR3 sequence (DNA): TGTGCCAGCAGTTCAGTCAGGGGTAATTCACCCCTCCACTTT.

CDR3 DNA sequence: TGTGCCAGCAGCCACGGGGACAGGGAAGATGGCTACACCTTC. This encodes CASSHGDREDGYTF. V is TRBV13 and J is TRBJ1-2; 9 bases map to TRBD1. This CDR3 has 14 amino acids. In germline, CDR1 is PRHDT, CDR2 FYEKMQ (reference sequence). J was trimmed by 6 bases and V by 5 bases; bases with no gene match: 7.

A single count supports this clone. The V gene is TRBV27, the J gene TRBJ2-5; 7 positions agree with TRBD1. The CDR3 length is 15 residues. Germline trimming cut 6 bases from V and 5 bases from J; bases unmatched to any gene: 12. Germline CDR1 reads MNHEY; CDR2 reads SMNVEV (reference sequence). The CDR3 loop is CASSQRQGSGETQYF. The DNA for the CDR3 is TGTGCCAGCAGCCAACGACAGGGATCGGGGGAGACCCAGTACTTC.

The chain has TRBV5-1 and TRBJ1-4; tentatively, D is TRBD1 (5 bases). The length of the CDR3 is 14 residues. CDR1 is SGHRS, CDR2 YFSETQ, per germline. Trimming shortened V by 5 bases and J by 8 bases, and 16 bases separated the two germline ends. As DNA, the CDR3 is TGCGCCAGCAGTTCGGGGCCGTCTCTGGAAAAACTGTTTTTT. It yields the protein CASSSGPSLEKLFF.

The chain recombines TRBV6-5 with TRBJ2-5, with D possibly TRBD1 on 7 matching bases. CDR1 is MNHEY, CDR2 SVGAGI, per germline. Trimming left V 3 bases short and J 5 bases short, with 19 bases between. This CDR3 contains 16 residues. DNA of the CDR3: TGTGCCAGCAGTTATCGACAGGGCGGGGCAAGGGAGACCCAGTACTTC. Protein product: CASSYRQGGARETQYF.

The genes are TRBV11-2 and TRBJ2-5; the D gene is possibly TRBD1 (5 bases). Germline V gene sequence: CDR1 SGHAT, CDR2 FQNNGV. V gave up 4 bases and J gave up 6 bases, with 15 bases separating them. CDR3 length equals 14 residues. CDR3 DNA sequence: TGTGCCAGCAGCTCCTTAGTGGGGCGGCAGACCCAGTACTTC. Amino acid sequence: CASSSLVGRQTQYF.

In nucleotides, the CDR3 is TGTGCCAGCAGCTATATCAGGGGGCGGACTAATGAAAAACTGTTTTTT. This codes for CASSYIRGRTNEKLFF. This chain uses TRBV11-2 with TRBJ1-4; TRBD1 matches 8 bases. The CDR3 loop spans 16 amino acids. Germline V lookup: CDR1 SGHAT, CDR2 FQNNGV. The V segment lost 4 bases and the J segment 2 bases; nucleotides outside the gene matches: 6.

This chain uses TRBV11-1 with TRBJ2-1; 12 bases agree with TRBD2. J lost 5 bases, V lost 5 bases, and 10 bases had no gene match. CDR3 size: 17 residues. Germline values: CDR1 SGHAT, CDR2 FQDESV (reference sequence). The CDR3 loop is CASSPRGLAGGNNEQFF. In DNA form, the CDR3 reads TGTGCCAGCAGCCCACGTGGTCTAGCGGGGGGGAACAATGAGCAGTTCTTC.

The CDR3 loop is CASSLSGQGARNTEAFF. For the CDR3, the DNA is TGCGCCAGCAGCCTCTCGGGACAGGGGGCAAGGAACACTGAAGCTTTCTTT. J is TRBJ1-1 and V is TRBV4-1; 12 bases fit TRBD1. The germline V gene encodes CDR1 MGHRA and CDR2 YSYEKL. The V gene end was trimmed by 4 bases and the J gene end by 1 base; junction bases not matched to a gene: 7. The CDR3 totals 17 residues.

Remarks on this clone: This same CDR3 is encoded by further DNA sequences in the sample. The chain employs TRBV19 and TRBJ2-5; the D is unclear. Per germline, CDR1 LNHDA and CDR2 SQIVND (reference sequence). Trimming removed 5 bases at V and 0 bases at J, with 7 bases between. This CDR3 has 13 residues. The CDR3, as DNA: TGTGCCAGTAGTCTAGGGAACCAAGAGACCCAGTACTTC. Protein: CASSLGNQETQYF.

The genes are TRBV5-1 and TRBJ2-5; D possibly corresponds to TRBD2 (6 bases). There are 14 residues in the CDR3. CDR1 and CDR2 from the germline V gene are SGHRS and YFSETQ. V was shortened by 7 bases and J by 2 bases, with 15 bases between the two germline ends. CDR3 DNA sequence: TGCGCCAGCCAAAAAGTTGGGACTCAAGAGACCCAGTACTTC. This gives the protein CASQKVGTQETQYF.

In nucleotides, the CDR3 is TGCGGACAGGGGGCGCCGGGGGAGCAGTACTTC. Encoded protein: CGQGAPGEQYF. This chain connects TRBV20-1 to TRBJ2-7, with 11 bases aligning to TRBD1. Germline V gene data show CDR1 as DFQATT and CDR2 as SNEGSKA (reference sequence). The CDR3 has 11 residues.

The rearrangement uses TRBV19 and TRBJ1-2; 8 nucleotides agree with TRBD1. CDR3 length: 15 residues. V lost 4 bases and J lost 6; bases outside the gene matches: 10. CDR1 is LNHDA, CDR2 SQIVND, per germline (reference sequence). The CDR3 region is CASSNPGGRRDGYTF. CDR3 nucleotides: TGTGCCAGTAGTAACCCAGGGGGCCGTCGGGATGGCTACACCTTC.

CDR3 in DNA: TGCGCCAGCAGCCAAGCACCTCTCCGGGACCGGTCACATGAGCAGTTCTTC. Translated, it gives CASSQAPLRDRSHEQFF. V usage is TRBV4-1 and J usage is TRBJ2-1; D possibly uses TRBD1 or TRBD2 (5 bases each). Deletions cut 1 base from V and 8 bases from J, with 21 bases between. Germline CDR1 is MGHRA and CDR2 is YSYEKL. CDR3 length: 17 amino acids.

CDR3 region: CASSRSVELTDTQYF. CDR3 bases: TGTGCCAGCAGCCGTAGCGTGGAACTCACAGATACGCAGTATTTT. The V gene is TRBV11-3, the J gene TRBJ2-3, with a possible D match to TRBD2 (5 bases). V lost 5 bases, J lost 2 bases, and 14 bases lay in between. Germline V gene sequence: CDR1 SGHNT, CDR2 YENEEA. The CDR3 covers 15 residues. The full variable domain, its missing parts supplied by reference TRBV11-3 and TRBJ2-3, is EAGVVQSPRYKIIEKKQPVAFWCNPISGHNTLYWYLQNLGQGPELLIRYENEEAVDDSQLPKDRFSAERLKGVDSTLKIQPAELGDSAVYLCASSRSVELTDTQYFGPGTRLTVL.

This rearrangement joins TRBV2 to TRBJ2-3, with 8 bases that match TRBD2. The CDR3 has 16 residues. The germline V gene encodes CDR1 SNHLY and CDR2 FYNNEI. The V gene end was trimmed by 7 bases and the J gene end by 3 bases; junction bases not matched to a gene: 12. CDR3 coding DNA: TGTGCCAGCACCCCCGGGAGGGGAAGGGGAACAGATACGCAGTATTTT. It codes for CASTPGRGRGTDTQYF.

The CDR3 DNA reads TGTGCCAGCAGCCAAGCGTCCGGGGGGTCAGGGGCCCATATTGAAGCTTTCTTT. Translating it yields CASSQASGGSGAHIEAFF. The chain employs TRBV4-2 and TRBJ1-1, with D tentatively TRBD1 (6 bases). CDR1 and CDR2 from the germline V gene are LGHNA and YNFKEQ. The germline V and J ends were trimmed by 1 base and 7 bases, with 25 bases remaining between them. This CDR3 comprises 18 residues.

This chain joins TRBV2 and TRBJ2-3; TRBD1 or TRBD2 may be the D gene (5 bases each). With 2 bases removed from V and 5 bases from J, the gap between germline ends came to 14 bases. CDR3 size: 15 residues. Germline V lookup: CDR1 SNHLY, CDR2 FYNNEI. The CDR3 DNA reads TGTGCCAGCAGTGAAAGGGACCTAGCAGGAGATACGCAGTATTTT. It is translated as CASSERDLAGDTQYF. Based on the CDR3 plus reference TRBV2 and TRBJ2-3, the full variable domain is EPEVTQTPSHQVTQMGQEVILRCVPISNHLYFYWYRQILGQKVEFLVSFYNNEISEKSEIFDDQFSVERPDGSNFTLKIRSTKLEDSAMYFCASSERDLAGDTQYFGPGTRLTVL.

V gene TRBV5-4 combines with J gene TRBJ2-1, with 14 positions matching TRBD2. The CDR3 loop spans 18 amino acids. In germline, CDR1 is SGHNT, CDR2 YYREEE (reference sequence). The J segment lost 3 bases and the V segment lost 7 bases, leaving 12 bases of the junction unmatched. CDR3 in amino acids: CASGDRTSGGTYYNEQFF. CDR3 nucleotides: TGTGCCAGCGGAGACCGGACTAGCGGGGGGACTTACTACAATGAGCAGTTCTTC. Supplemented by reference TRBV5-4 and TRBJ2-1, the full variable domain reads ETGVTQSPTHLIKTRGQQVTLRCSSQSGHNTVSWYQQALGQGPQFIFQYYREEENGRGNFPPRFSGLQFPNYSSELNVNALELDDSALYLCASGDRTSGGTYYNEQFFGPGTRLTVL.

The chain employs TRBV7-2 and TRBJ2-5; 8 bases fit TRBD2. CDR1 is SGHTA, CDR2 FQGNSA, per germline. This CDR3 has 16 residues. V trimming: 4 bases; J trimming: 1 base; junction bases outside the gene matches: 8. The CDR3 nucleotides are TGTGCCAGCAGCTCCCAGGTTGCGGGGGGCCAAGAGACCCAGTACTTC. Translation gives CASSSQVAGGQETQYF.

The chain employs TRBV10-3 and TRBJ2-3; 8 bases match TRBD2. This CDR3 contains 17 residues. Germline V gene lookup returns CDR1 ENHRY and CDR2 SYGVKD. V lost 5 bases, J lost 1 base, and 11 bases stayed unmatched. The CDR3 region is CAISISSGGIGTDTQYF. The CDR3 nucleotides are TGTGCCATCAGTATCTCCTCGGGGGGGATTGGCACAGATACGCAGTATTTT.

The chain recombines TRBV29-1 with TRBJ1-1, with D possibly matching TRBD1 (5 bases). The germline gives CDR1 SQVTM, CDR2 ANQGSEA. CDR3 size: 11 residues. The ends were cut back, 4 bases at V and 4 bases at J, with 7 bases in the middle. This CDR3 is CSVVGGTEAFF. CDR3 DNA sequence: TGCAGCGTTGTCGGGGGCACTGAAGCTTTCTTT.

This rearrangement joins TRBV6-1 to TRBJ1-5; maybe TRBD1 (6 bases). V was pared by 6 bases and J by 5 bases, with 17 bases between. There are 15 residues in the CDR3. Germline V gene sequence: CDR1 MNHNS, CDR2 SASEGT. CDR3 loop: CASSRGQGRDQPQHF. The CDR3 DNA follows: TGTGCCAGCAGCAGGGGTCAAGGGAGGGATCAGCCCCAGCATTTT.

The genes are TRBV25-1 and TRBJ1-2; 10 bases match TRBD1. The CDR3 runs to 14 residues. Trimming took 4 bases from V and 8 from J; bases not matched to a gene: 7. CDR1 and CDR2 from the germline V gene are MGHDK and SYGVNS. The CDR3 sequence is CASSASDRGQGYTF. CDR3 nucleotides: TGTGCCAGCAGTGCCTCAGACAGGGGGCAAGGCTACACCTTC.

V usage is TRBV13 and J usage is TRBJ1-1; unclear D gene. The V end lost 3 bases, the J end lost 1 base, and 18 bases lay between the germline ends. The CDR3 consists of 17 residues. Germline CDR1 PRHDT, CDR2 FYEKMQ (reference sequence). The CDR3 spells CASSFSPALSRNTEAFF. For the CDR3, the DNA is TGTGCCAGCAGCTTTTCCCCGGCTTTATCTCGGAACACTGAAGCTTTCTTT.

The sample holds one count of this clone. The chain employs TRBV7-9 and TRBJ2-7; maybe TRBD1 (6 bases). Trimming shortened V by 4 bases and J by 4 bases, and 11 bases separated the two germline ends. CDR1 and CDR2 from the germline V gene are SEHNR and FQNEAQ (reference sequence). CDR3 size: 13 residues. The CDR3 region has the DNA TGTGCCAGCAGCTCCTTGACAGGATACGAGCAGTACTTC. It is translated as CASSSLTGYEQYF.

This clone was found many times. The rearrangement joins TRBV7-9 to TRBJ2-1; TRBD2 aligns across 14 bases. The CDR3 has 18 residues. The trim removed 3 bases at V and 0 bases at J, leaving 4 bases unmatched. Per germline, CDR1 SEHNR and CDR2 FQNEAQ (reference sequence). The CDR3, as DNA: TGTGCCAGCAGCTTGGGACTAGCGGGGGCGAGCTCCTACAATGAGCAGTTCTTC. This encodes CASSLGLAGASSYNEQFF.

The chain has TRBV6-6 and TRBJ2-5; D is unclear. The CDR3 extends over 13 amino acids. Trimming stripped 8 bases from V and 5 bases from J, with 15 bases between. The germline V gene encodes CDR1 MNHNY and CDR2 SVGAGI (reference sequence). DNA of the CDR3: TGTGCCAGCCGGGCCTCTGAAGGGGAGACCCAGTACTTC. This encodes CASRASEGETQYF.